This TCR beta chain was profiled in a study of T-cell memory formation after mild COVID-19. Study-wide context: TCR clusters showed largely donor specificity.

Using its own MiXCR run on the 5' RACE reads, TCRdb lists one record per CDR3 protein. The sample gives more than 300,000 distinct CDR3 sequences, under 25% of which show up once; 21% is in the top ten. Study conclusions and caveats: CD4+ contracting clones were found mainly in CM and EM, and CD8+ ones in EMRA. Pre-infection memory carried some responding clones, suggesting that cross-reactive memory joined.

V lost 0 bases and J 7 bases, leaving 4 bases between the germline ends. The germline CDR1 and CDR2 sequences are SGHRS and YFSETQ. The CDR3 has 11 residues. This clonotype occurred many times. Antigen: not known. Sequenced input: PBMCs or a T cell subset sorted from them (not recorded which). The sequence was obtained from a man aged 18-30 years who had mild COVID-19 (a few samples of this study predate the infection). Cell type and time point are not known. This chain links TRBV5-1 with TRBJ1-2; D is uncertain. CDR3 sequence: CASSLDGGYTF. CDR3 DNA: TGCGCCAGCAGCTTGGACGGTGGCTACACCTTC.